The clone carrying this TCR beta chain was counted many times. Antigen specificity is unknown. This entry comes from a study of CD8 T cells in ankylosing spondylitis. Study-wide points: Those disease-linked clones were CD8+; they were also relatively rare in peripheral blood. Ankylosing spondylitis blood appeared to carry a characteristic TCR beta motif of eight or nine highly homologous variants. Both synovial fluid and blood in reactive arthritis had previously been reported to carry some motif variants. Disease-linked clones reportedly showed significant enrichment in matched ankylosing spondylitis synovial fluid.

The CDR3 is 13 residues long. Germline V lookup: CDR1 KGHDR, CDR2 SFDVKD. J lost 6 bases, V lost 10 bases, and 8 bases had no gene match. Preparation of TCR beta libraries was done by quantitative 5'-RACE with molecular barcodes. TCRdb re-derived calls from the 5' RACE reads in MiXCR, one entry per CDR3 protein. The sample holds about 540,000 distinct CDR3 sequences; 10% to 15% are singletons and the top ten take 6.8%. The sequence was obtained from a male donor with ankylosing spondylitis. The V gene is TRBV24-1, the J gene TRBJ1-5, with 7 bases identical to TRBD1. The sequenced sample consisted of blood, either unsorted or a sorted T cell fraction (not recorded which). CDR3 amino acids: CATREGGGQPQHF. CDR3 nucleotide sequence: TGTGCCACGCGGGAAGGGGGCGGTCAGCCCCAGCATTTT.